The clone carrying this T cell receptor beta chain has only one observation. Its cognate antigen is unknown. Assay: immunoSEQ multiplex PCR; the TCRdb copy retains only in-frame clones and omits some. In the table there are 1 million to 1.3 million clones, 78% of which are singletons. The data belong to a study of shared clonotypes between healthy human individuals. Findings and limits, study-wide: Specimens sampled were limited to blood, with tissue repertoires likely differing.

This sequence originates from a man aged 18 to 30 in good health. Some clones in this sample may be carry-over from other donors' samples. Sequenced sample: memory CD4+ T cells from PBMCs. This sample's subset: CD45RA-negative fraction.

The CDR3 sequence is CARTDQETQYF. The CDR3 region has the DNA TGTGCCCGGACAGACCAAGAGACCCAGTACTTC. The V call is TRBV30, the J call TRBJ2-5, with D perhaps matching TRBD1 (6 bases). Deletions cut 8 bases from V and 0 bases from J, with 7 bases between. The length of the CDR3 is 11 residues. Germline-derived CDR1 and CDR2 are GTSNPN and SVGIG (reference sequence).